These T cell receptor beta chains were read from a single sample in a study of T cells after yellow fever vaccination. Each CDR3 protein gets one entry after TCRdb re-called the 5' RACE reads with MiXCR. Among about 340,000 distinct CDR3 sequences, around an eighth were seen once, and the ten largest hold about 3%. Sequencing was performed on CD4+ T cells sorted from PBMCs, taken 15 days after the yellow fever booster vaccination. The receptors come from a man aged 18 to 29 who received the YFV17D yellow fever vaccine. Each CDR3 is given with its conserved first and last residue. D genes are given only for firm matches. For some rows the clone size is stated as once, few or many, or as a class when expanded; others skip it.

v_call	j_call	d_call	clone_size	cdr3_nt	cdr3_aa
TRBV20-1	TRBJ1-5	.	.	TGCAGTGCTAGAGATATGACAGGAACTACCGGTCAGCCCCAGCATTTT	CSARDMTGTTGQPQHF
TRBV12-3/TRBV12-4	TRBJ1-1	.	.	TGTGCCAGCAGGTCGGTGGGTTTATCAGCTTTCTTT	CASRSVGLSAFF
TRBV5-4	TRBJ1-6	.	.	TGTGCCAGCAGCTTGAACGGGGGGGATTCACCCCTCCACTTT	CASSLNGGDSPLHF
TRBV2	TRBJ1-6	TRBD1	few	TGTGCCAGCATCGCAGGGGGGCCGAATGTCCACTTT	CASIAGGPNVHF
TRBV28	TRBJ1-5	.	few	TGTGCCAGCAGTTTCCTGATGCAGGGTCGGCCCCAGCATTTT	CASSFLMQGRPQHF
TRBV29-1	TRBJ2-3	.	many	TGCAGCGCAAAACGAGGTTTCACAGATACGCAGTATTTT	CSAKRGFTDTQYF
TRBV24-1	TRBJ1-2	TRBD1	.	TGTGCCACCAGGGCAGGGGGCAGCTATGGCTACACCTTC	CATRAGGSYGYTF
TRBV19	TRBJ1-1	.	.	TGTGCCAGTACTCCACTCGGGGGCACTGAAGCTTTCTTT	CASTPLGGTEAFF
TRBV9	TRBJ1-5	.	few	TGTGCCAGCAGCGTAGGAGGGGGGGCAGTCCAGCCCCAGCATTTT	CASSVGGGAVQPQHF
TRBV3-1	TRBJ1-6	.	few	TGTGCCAGCAGCCAAGACAGGGTAGTAGGTTCACCCCTCCACTTT	CASSQDRVVGSPLHF
TRBV5-1	TRBJ1-1	.	many	TGCGCCAGCAGCCCCGGGGCGGGGGCTGTCGACACTGAAGCTTTCTTT	CASSPGAGAVDTEAFF
TRBV7-6	TRBJ1-2	.	few	TGTGCCAGCAGCTCCGGGCCTAAAATCTATGGCTACACCTTC	CASSSGPKIYGYTF
TRBV30	TRBJ1-2	.	.	TGTGCCTGGAGTGGTTCCACCTATGGCTACACCTTC	CAWSGSTYGYTF
TRBV5-1	TRBJ2-5	.	few	TGCGCCAGCAGCCCGGTAACAGGATTCCAAGAGACCCAGTACTTC	CASSPVTGFQETQYF
TRBV5-1	TRBJ1-3	TRBD1	.	TGCGCCAGCAGCTCGCAAACCGGGACAGGGGCAAACACCATATATTTT	CASSSQTGTGANTIYF
TRBV20-1	TRBJ1-3	.	many	TGCAGTGCTAGATTTGGCAGTATTAACACCATATATTTT	CSARFGSINTIYF
TRBV7-9	TRBJ2-4	.	.	TGTGCCAGCAGGCCCATTTTGGGGGGCTACATTCAGTACTTC	CASRPILGGYIQYF
TRBV15	TRBJ2-2	.	few	TGTGCCACGGCCCGAGGGGACTCGAACACCGGGGAGCTGTTTTTT	CATARGDSNTGELFF
TRBV4-3	TRBJ2-3	.	few	TGCGCCAGCAGCAAAGGGGGGGGGCCTAGCACAGATACGCAGTATTTT	CASSKGGGPSTDTQYF
TRBV6-2/TRBV6-3	TRBJ1-6	TRBD1	.	TGTGCCAGCAGTACCCCGGACAGGGACTCTTCACCCCTCCACTTT	CASSTPDRDSSPLHF
TRBV20-1	TRBJ2-5	.	.	TGCAGTGCTAGAGATGGGCAGGGTTGGACCCAGTACTTC	CSARDGQGWTQYF
TRBV20-1	TRBJ2-3	.	.	TGCAGTGCTAACCTAGACCGGGGAGGCACAGATACGCAGTATTTT	CSANLDRGGTDTQYF
TRBV4-3	TRBJ2-1	.	many	TGCGCCAGCAGCCAAGAACATTCCGGGGGAGCCCTTTGGAATGAGCAGTTCTTC	CASSQEHSGGALWNEQFF
TRBV18	TRBJ2-6	.	many	TGTGCCAGCTCACCACTGGCCCAGGACGGAAGCTCTGGGGCCAACGTCCTGACTTTC	CASSPLAQDGSSGANVLTF
TRBV9	TRBJ1-4	TRBD1	few	TGTGCCAGCAGCGTAGGGGGGGACAGTACAGAAAAACTGTTTTTT	CASSVGGDSTEKLFF
TRBV5-6	TRBJ2-1	.	few	TGTGCCAGCAGACGAGAACCCCCCGCTGCAGCGTACAATGAGCAGTTCTTC	CASRREPPAAAYNEQFF
TRBV12-3/TRBV12-4	TRBJ2-7	.	few	TGTGCCAGCAGTTTAATGGGGGGATCGGGGACCTACGAGCAGTACTTC	CASSLMGGSGTYEQYF
TRBV18	TRBJ1-1	.	.	TGTGCCAGCTCACTGACCGCCCCTCGGCCTGAAGCTTTCTTT	CASSLTAPRPEAFF
TRBV12-1	TRBJ1-5	.	many	TGTGCCAGCAGCTTTGTTCCCCTGAATCAGCCCCAGCATTTT	CASSFVPLNQPQHF
TRBV12-3/TRBV12-4	TRBJ2-6	TRBD1	.	TGTGCCAGCAAAAAACAGGGGCGTGGGGCCAACGTCCTGACTTTC	CASKKQGRGANVLTF
TRBV24-1	TRBJ2-3	.	once	TGTGCCACCAGTTCTGGGGATACGCAGTATTTT	CATSSGDTQYF
TRBV20-1	TRBJ2-3	.	.	TGCAGTGCTAGATTCGGACTACGCACAGATACGCAGTATTTT	CSARFGLRTDTQYF
TRBV5-6	TRBJ2-2	.	few	TGTGCCAGCAGGCCTTACTTGGTGCCAGTTACGAACACCGGGGAGCTGTTTTTT	CASRPYLVPVTNTGELFF
TRBV5-1	TRBJ1-1	.	.	TGCGCCAGCAGCTTGGGGCCCGGCTCTGAAGCTTTCTTT	CASSLGPGSEAFF
TRBV5-1	TRBJ2-2	.	few	TGCGCCAGGAGGACAAGCACCGGGGAGCTGTTTTTT	CARRTSTGELFF
TRBV20-1	TRBJ2-2	.	few	TGCAGTGCTAGACCCGACAACACCGGGGAGCTGTTTTTT	CSARPDNTGELFF
TRBV29-1	TRBJ2-3	.	.	TGCAGCGTCCGAAAGGGGTTAGATACGCAGTATTTT	CSVRKGLDTQYF
TRBV7-9	TRBJ2-3	.	few	TGTGCCAGCAGCTTATCGACTAGAACAGATACGCAGTATTTT	CASSLSTRTDTQYF
TRBV7-9	TRBJ1-2	.	.	TGTGCCAGCAGAGGGGGGGCTGGCTATGGCTACACCTTC	CASRGGAGYGYTF
TRBV5-1	TRBJ2-5	.	many	TGCGCCAGCAGCTTGGCCCCGGGGGCCAACAAAGAGACCCAGTACTTC	CASSLAPGANKETQYF